Described below is a single T cell receptor (beta chain) sequence and its context. In the original analysis: Reference gene primer amplification gave estimated nucleated cell counts. Some clones are missing from TCRdb's copy, which holds only in-frame ones; the method was immunoSEQ multiplex PCR. That table is the source of V, J and clone size, and D and trimming were worked out from the DNA. Altogether around 97,000 clones are present, about 80% being singletons, with the ten largest covering less than 11%. Germline-derived CDR1 and CDR2 are SGHRS and YFSETQ. The CDR3 runs 16 residues. The V gene end was trimmed by 3 bases and the J gene end by 2 bases; junction bases not matched to a gene: 8. The data originate from a study of blood T cell repertoires in COVID-19. Study-wide context: There were acute and convalescent COVID-19 samples, and they came from the United States, Italy and Spain. T cells, B-cell-depleted T cells, or PBMCs provided the cDNA or gDNA that served as material.

This chain joins TRBV5-1 and TRBJ2-3; the match to TRBD2 covers 8 bases. The receptor comes from a man in his 70s with acute or convalescent COVID-19. The sequenced sample consisted of peripheral blood. The CDR3 DNA sequence: TGCGCCAGCAGCTCCAGCGGGGGCGCGATCACAGATACGCAGTATTTT. Translating gives CASSSSGGAITDTQYF.